This record concerns one T cell receptor (beta chain) sequence. Its target is unknown. The junction and the germline gene differ at one end; a read error may be behind it. This record belongs to a study of CD8 T cells in ankylosing spondylitis. Quantitative 5'-RACE with molecular barcodes was used to make the TCR beta libraries. Each CDR3 protein is one row after TCRdb ran MiXCR on the 5' RACE reads. The table has 200,000 to 250,000 distinct CDR3 sequences, about 10% seen once; the top ten hold approximately 20%. Study observations and caveats: Within matched ankylosing spondylitis synovial fluid, disease-linked clones were reportedly significantly enriched. Apparently characteristic of ankylosing spondylitis blood was a TCR beta motif (under ten highly homologous variants).

The CDR3 has 14 residues. The genes are TRBV12-3 or TRBV12-4 and TRBJ1-4; 9 nucleotides align to TRBD1. The sequence derives from a male donor with ankylosing spondylitis or in good health (not recorded which). The sample comprised blood, either unsorted or a sorted T cell fraction (not recorded which). CDR3 coding DNA: TGTGCCAGCAGTCCCGGGACAGGGAATGAAAGACTGTTTTTT. Protein sequence: CASSPGTGNERLFF.